The rows below give T cell receptor beta chains drawn from one sample of a study of graft-versus-host responses after intestinal transplantation. The data were produced by immunoSEQ multiplex PCR, yet TCRdb's version contains in-frame clones alone and is incomplete. Of 90,000 to 150,000 clones listed, approximately 95% are singletons. Which antigens these TCRs recognize remains unknown. Material: unstimulated CD8+ T cells sorted from spleen or lymph node cells, obtained before intestinal transplant. These TCRs come from a human donor who received an intestinal transplant. Both conserved end residues are part of each CDR3. Fields, in order: J gene, D gene, V gene, clone size, CDR3 DNA, CDR3 protein. D genes are given only for firm matches. Size is omitted from some rows. Given values are once, few, many or a class for expanded clones.

>TRBJ2-2|TRBD2|TRBV10-3|.
TGTGCCATCAGCCACGCTACCGGGACTAGCGGGCAACCTAACACCGGGGAGCTGTTTTTT
CAISHATGTSGQPNTGELFF
>TRBJ2-5|TRBD2|TRBV28|.
TGTGCCAGCAGTTTATCCCTACCTCCCGGCGGGAGGGCCGGAGAGACCCAGTACTTC
CASSLSLPPGGRAGETQYF
>TRBJ1-1|.|TRBV10-2|once
TGCGCCAGCAACCCTGAGCCTACTTTCTTT
CASNPEPTFF
>TRBJ2-1|TRBD2|TRBV9|.
TGTGCCAGCAGCCGAACTAGCGGGAGCCGGGCGAATGAGCAGTTCTTC
CASSRTSGSRANEQFF
>TRBJ2-5|TRBD2|TRBV9|.
TGTGCCAGCAGCCTAGCGGGAGGGGTAGAGACCCAGTACTTC
CASSLAGGVETQYF
>TRBJ2-7|.|TRBV6-6|.
TGTGCCATCGTTCGACGAGAATCGTGGTACGAGCAGTACTTC
CAIVRRESWYEQYF
>TRBJ1-5|.|TRBV4-3|.
TGCGCCAGCAGCCAAGATTTCCACAGCAATCAGCCCCAGCATTTT
CASSQDFHSNQPQHF
>TRBJ2-5|TRBD1|TRBV4-3|.
TGCGCCAGCAGCGACCGGACAGGTGGAGAGACCCAGTACTTC
CASSDRTGGETQYF
>TRBJ1-2|.|TRBV4-1|.
TGCGCCAGCAGCCCCAACCCATCACCCTCGCCAGGGGTAAGCTTT
CASSPNPSPSPGVSF
>TRBJ1-3|.|TRBV30|.
TGTGCCTGGAGTGCCCCGGTGGGTGGAAACACCATATATTTT
CAWSAPVGGNTIYF
>TRBJ2-7|TRBD1|TRBV29-1|.
TGCAGCGTTGAAGAGAGGGGGCGTCGCTACGAGCAGTACTTC
CSVEERGRRYEQYF
>TRBJ2-1|.|TRBV11-2|once
TGTGCCAGCATCACGGACTTCCCCCTGGGTAATGAGCAGTTCTTC
CASITDFPLGNEQFF
>TRBJ2-3|.|TRBV4-1|.
TGCGCCAGCAGCCAAACAGATACGCAGTATTTT
CASSQTDTQYF
>TRBJ2-7|.|TRBV11-2|once
TGTGCCAGCAGCTTAGGGGGTCCCTACGAGCAGTACTTC
CASSLGGPYEQYF
>TRBJ2-5|TRBD2|TRBV30|.
TGTGCCTGGAGTGTTGGACTAGCGCCGATCCAAGAGACCCAGTACTTC
CAWSVGLAPIQETQYF
>TRBJ2-7|.|TRBV5-1|.
TGCGCCAGCAGCTTGGCCCTTTCTAACGAGCAGTACTTC
CASSLALSNEQYF
>TRBJ2-7|TRBD1|TRBV27|.
TGTGCCAGCAGTCTGGGACAGGGGGACTACGAGCAGTACTTC
CASSLGQGDYEQYF
>TRBJ1-2|.|TRBV10-3|.
TGTGCCATACAGGGACTCGGCATATTTGGCGGCTACACCTTC
CAIQGLGIFGGYTF
>TRBJ2-1|TRBD1|TRBV28|.
TGTGCCAGCAGTTTCGGGACAGGGGTGGACAATGAGCAGTTCTTC
CASSFGTGVDNEQFF
>TRBJ2-7|TRBD2|TRBV4-3|.
TGCGCCAGCAGCCAAAGGGCGACTAGCGGGACCTACGAGCAGTACTTC
CASSQRATSGTYEQYF
>TRBJ1-5|.|TRBV19|.
TGTGCCAGTAGCGTTCGACACGATTATAGCAATCAGCCCCAGCATTTT
CASSVRHDYSNQPQHF
>TRBJ2-5|.|TRBV27|.
TGTGCCAGCTTAGCCCCAGGGAACGTAAAGACCCAGTACTTC
CASLAPGNVKTQYF
>TRBJ2-1|.|TRBV28|few
TGTGCCAGCAGTTTAGTCATCGGTCCGGGGGAGGCAGGCTCCTACAATGAGCAGTTCTTC
CASSLVIGPGEAGSYNEQFF
>TRBJ2-7|.|TRBV7-6|once
TGTGCCAGCAGCGCGGGCTTGGGCAGCTACGAGCGGTACTTC
CASSAGLGSYERYF
>TRBJ2-7|TRBD1|TRBV5-1|.
TGCGCCAGCAGCTTGGCAGGGGGCTCCTACGAGCAGTACTTC
CASSLAGGSYEQYF
>TRBJ1-1|.|TRBV6-1|.
TGTGCCAGCAGTGTCGGGTACACTGAAGCTTTCTTT
CASSVGYTEAFF
>TRBJ2-1|.|TRBV5-1|.
TGCGCCAGCGGGCAGCGTGACTACCTTAGCTCCTACAATGAGCAGTTCTTC
CASGQRDYLSSYNEQFF
>TRBJ2-1|.|TRBV27|.
TGTGCCACCACTTTGGAGGGAGTAGGGCAGTTCTTC
CATTLEGVGQFF
>TRBJ2-2|.|TRBV9|.
TGTGCCAGCAGCGTGGCAGGGAGGAACACCGGGGAGCTGTTTTTT
CASSVAGRNTGELFF